The entry that follows covers one T cell receptor beta chain sequence. Its binding antigen is unknown. No base qualities exist here, and no much larger clone lies one base off it. Library prep was done by RACE. The reads were generated on a NextSeq 500. During library preparation, unique molecular identifiers were attached to individual cDNA molecules so that TCRs could be counted in a quantitative, reproducible way. For every blood RNA sample, sequencing covered both the TCR alpha and TCR beta chains. The original pipeline was this. The median number of TCRs per sample was some 100,000, ranging from roughly 23,224 to 690,600. The Decombinator software suite was used to annotate V, J and CDR3 in the TCR reads. For PS versus PT1 abundance plots, all samples were subsampled to the same number of TCRs (28,000). Expanded TCRs were defined as absent before sensitization and observed at least eight times at the 2-week time point. Using fastp at Q25 and MiXCR, TCRdb reprocessed the public reads and kept productive beta chains. Rows with a matching CDR3 protein are joined into one entry that keeps the most common DNA and genes. The authors' filters were not applied to this entry. The sample data list tens of thousands of distinct CDR3 sequences, and 9.5% to 15% of these were observed just once. The top ten hold around 2.4% of the sample.

The sample comes from a study of human T cells and chemical hapten exposure (dated by TCRdb to the early 2020s). For the wider study: For sensitization, 2% DPC in acetone was applied to a roughly 2 cm by roughly 2 cm area of upper inner arm skin. Patch tests used Finn chambers with 0.01% DPC on the upper back, scored after 6 days by International Contact Dermatitis Research Group standards. Patient blood was sampled pre-sensitization (week 0) and at 2, 6 and about 24 weeks after DPC sensitization. The libraries were sequenced as a pool, and the TCR yield per sample differed mostly because of small variations in library volumes within the pool. Throughout the approximately 24-week study period, patients were also given weekly therapeutic DPC doses on the scalp. Roughly 30 alopecia patients provided blood for TCR sequencing at one to four time points (pre-sensitization, 2, 6 and 24 weeks). In alopecia patients, the study followed how the peripheral blood TCR repertoire changed in vivo over primary and secondary sensitization to diphenylcyclopropenone (DPC), a hapten. The patient cohort, mostly female, included alopecia areata with under or over 50% scalp involvement, alopecia totalis and alopecia universalis.

Overall results and qualifications from the work: Expanded TCRs formed significantly more large CDR3 similarity clusters than pre-sensitization or healthy control sets, consistent with antigen-driven responses. Because all patients had alopecia, a presumed autoimmune disease, the immune response of the patients might differ from that of healthy individuals. After repeated subsampling, the strength of the expansion versus patch-test correlation and the threshold at which it became significant changed. DPC sensitization did not change how many TCRs were above 1 in 1000 frequency, and no evidence was found of alterations in global repertoire structure. A positive correlation was found between the number of PT1 expanded TCRs and patch test score, with significance reached at thresholds 8, 16 and 32 but not 4.

The time point label for this specimen denotes: patch test 3, about 24 weeks after DPC sensitization. Sample treatment or condition, as interpreted from the label and publication: therapeutic diphenylcyclopropenone sensitization with weekly scalp DPC. Blood at each patch-test visit was drawn before the patch test was applied. Patients were eligible if aged 18 to 70, diagnosed with alopecia and judged suitable for DPC therapy, and pregnant patients were excluded. Total RNA was isolated from unfractionated whole blood collected in Tempus Blood RNA tubes. The CDR3 has 16 amino acids, counting the end cysteine and phenylalanine. The DNA shown is the 48-base CDR3, in frame from base 1. From V the trimming removes 0 bases and from J it removes 1 base, while the gene matches leave 6 bases of the junction unaccounted for. CDR1 is given as SGHTA and CDR2 as FQGNSA, both from the germline V gene.

Sequences were derived from whole blood, sampled in connection with sensitization to the hapten diphenylcyclopropenone (DPC). This clonotype originated in a man aged 25 to 40 with alopecia areata. Some clones in this sample may be carry-over from other donors' samples. The rearranged segments are TRBV7-2 and TRBJ2-7; 7 junctional bases match TRBD1. The CDR3 protein sequence reads: CASSLASGQKSYEQYF. Read as DNA, the sequence is TGTGCCAGCAGCTTAGCGTCGGGACAGAAGTCCTACGAGCAGTACTTC.